What follows are 12 T cell receptor beta chains derived from one specimen sequenced in a study of post-analysis software for immune sequencing data. Whole-study results and caveats: Relative to controls, patients had five TRBV segments at higher frequency, with TRBV5-6, TRBV5-1 and TRBV20-1 among these.

Their antigens remain unidentified. Each TCR beta cDNA library carried unique molecular identifiers. From the PCR reads, TCRdb called clonotypes with MiXCR, one entry per CDR3 protein. The sample gives over 150,000 distinct CDR3 sequences, 30% of which show up once; roughly 1.6% is in the top ten. The sequenced sample consisted of blood. These receptors were collected from a girl aged 5-17 years with multiple sclerosis.

A note on this clonotype: It may be a read error: a sequence one base away is much more abundant. This chain connects TRBV27 to TRBJ2-1, with D perhaps matching TRBD2 (5 bases). Germline V lookup: CDR1 MNHEY, CDR2 SMNVEV (reference sequence). The CDR3 runs to 16 residues. The CDR3 spells CASSFLSDLLYIEQFF. The CDR3 DNA reads TGTGCCAGCAGTTTTCTTAGCGACCTTCTCTACATTGAGCAGTTCTTC.

This clonotype occurred a few times. DNA for the CDR3: TGTGCCAGCAGCCGTAAAACAAGGACTAGCGGGCTTCCGTTCTTC. Its protein is CASSRKTRTSGLPFF. The chain carries TRBV3-1 and TRBJ2-1, with 11 bases that match TRBD2. The junction had 14 bases not matched to a gene; V was cut back by 4 bases and J by 15 bases. CDR1 and CDR2 (germline): LGHDT, YNNKEL (reference sequence). The CDR3 consists of 15 residues.

There are many counts of this clonotype. CDR3 nucleotide sequence: TGTGCCAGCAGCCTAGGACGAAATGAGCAGTTCTTC. Translating gives CASSLGRNEQFF. The J gene is TRBJ2-1, the V gene TRBV12-3 or TRBV12-4; D gene ambiguous. The CDR3 totals 12 residues. The V end lost 6 bases, the J end lost 7 bases, and 10 bases lay between the germline ends.

This clonotype was observed many times. The gene calls are TRBV6-5 and TRBJ2-5; D is unresolved. Trimming shortened V by 1 base and J by 1 base, and 4 bases separated the two germline ends. CDR1 and CDR2 from the germline V gene are MNHEY and SVGAGI. The CDR3 loop spans 13 amino acids. CDR3 protein: CASSYYSQETQYF. For the CDR3, the DNA is TGTGCCAGCAGTTACTACTCCCAAGAGACCCAGTACTTC.

This clonotype was counted only a few times. The chain carries TRBV9 and TRBJ1-1, with a tentative D call TRBD1 (5 bases). V lost 7 bases and J lost 6, with 13 bases in between. This CDR3 spans 12 amino acids. Germline-derived CDR1 and CDR2 are SGDLS and YYNGEE. CDR3 nucleotide sequence: TGTGCCAGCGCGGGCAGGGATGCTGAAGCTTTCTTT. This gives the protein CASAGRDAEAFF.

Many counts were recorded for this clonotype. The V and J genes are TRBV10-3 and TRBJ2-7; 12 bases agree with TRBD2. J gave up 2 bases and V 8 bases, and 10 bases lay outside the gene matches. Germline loops: CDR1 ENHRY, CDR2 SYGVKD. The CDR3 contains 16 residues. The CDR3 nucleotides read TGTGCCATCTCCCCAGCCCTAGCGGGAGGGACCTACGAGCAGTACTTC. Encoded protein: CAISPALAGGTYEQYF.

The rearrangement links TRBV20-1 to TRBJ2-1; tentative D call: TRBD2 (6 bases). V was shortened by 0 bases and J by 5 bases, with 14 bases between the two germline ends. The V gene's germline CDR1 is DFQATT and CDR2 SNEGSKA (reference sequence). The CDR3 totals 15 residues. The CDR3 DNA reads TGCAGTGCTAGAGAGGACTACCTATCCGACAATGAGCAGTTCTTC. This codes for CSAREDYLSDNEQFF.

The table lists this clonotype with a few counts. This chain links TRBV5-1 with TRBJ1-1, with TRBD1 as a possible D gene (6 bases). Germline V CDR1 and CDR2: SGHRS, YFSETQ. This CDR3 has 16 residues. With 2 bases removed from V and 0 bases from J, the gap between germline ends came to 14 bases. CDR3 DNA sequence: TGCGCCAGCAGCTTCCCCGTCGGGGACATGAACACTGAAGCTTTCTTT. It is translated as CASSFPVGDMNTEAFF.

The chain links TRBV2 to TRBJ1-1; D gene unclear. The V and J ends lost 2 bases and 3 bases respectively, with 7 bases between them. Germline V gene sequence: CDR1 SNHLY, CDR2 FYNNEI. CDR3 length: 13 residues. The CDR3 DNA follows: TGTGCCAGCAGTGAATCCCGATACACTGAAGCTTTCTTT. This encodes CASSESRYTEAFF.

The chain is built from TRBV7-8 and TRBJ1-1; D is undetermined. Trimming left V 5 bases short and J 0 bases short, with 19 bases between. Germline loops: CDR1 SGHVS, CDR2 FQNEAQ. CDR3 size: 17 residues. CDR3 region: CASSLTAQFHMNTEAFF. The DNA for the CDR3 is TGTGCCAGCAGCCTAACGGCCCAATTTCACATGAACACTGAAGCTTTCTTT.

The rearrangement joins TRBV20-1 to TRBJ1-5, with 7 nucleotides matching TRBD1. Germline CDR1 is DFQATT and CDR2 is SNEGSKA (reference sequence). The CDR3 has 14 amino acids. Trimming cost V 4 bases and J 3 bases; bases outside gene matches: 6. CDR3 sequence: CSANSGGANQPQHF. CDR3 sequence (DNA): TGCAGTGCTAATTCAGGGGGAGCCAATCAGCCCCAGCATTTT.

Turning to this clonotype: Possible read error: a much larger clone is one base away. The chain has TRBV6-5 and TRBJ1-2; no clear D gene. CDR3 size: 13 residues. Trimming cost V 1 base and J 7 bases, with 10 bases left between them. Germline values: CDR1 MNHEY, CDR2 SVGAGI. The CDR3 region has the DNA TGTGCCAGCAGTTACTTGGCTGGCTGTGGCTACACCTTC. This gives the protein CASSYLAGCGYTF.